The 13 T cell receptor beta chains below all came from one sample that was sequenced in a study of HIV-infected patients and healthy controls. cDNA was made from roughly 470 ng RNA using alpha and beta constant primers. Using multiplexing indices, alpha and beta chain libraries were generated apart by chain-specific third strand synthesis. One entry per CDR3 protein results from TCRdb running MiXCR on the 5' RACE reads. The sample shows about 9,600 distinct CDR3 sequences, roughly 5.2% of them seen only once. Whole blood was used without fractionation, so all unsorted peripheral T cells were included. The sample in question was blood, obtained before antiretroviral therapy. The receptors were sampled from an adult with HIV infection.

This clonotype was observed at least ten times. The rearrangement uses TRBV20-1 and TRBJ2-7; D is perhaps TRBD1 or TRBD2 (6 bases each). V lost 1 base and J lost 5, with 24 bases in between. Germline V gene data show CDR1 as DFQATT and CDR2 as SNEGSKA (reference sequence). The CDR3 runs to 17 residues. The CDR3 nucleotides read TGCAGTGCTAGAGTGGCGGGGCTGGGGGCGATTCTCCACGAGCAGTACTTC. Encoded protein: CSARVAGLGAILHEQYF.

This clonotype was detected many times. The J gene is TRBJ1-6, the V gene TRBV6-5, with 7 nucleotides matching TRBD1. With 5 bases clipped from V and 10 bases from J, the junction kept 11 bases outside the gene matches. Germline V CDR1 and CDR2: MNHEY, SVGAGI. The CDR3 is 15 amino acids. The CDR3 is CASSQRQGLLSPLHF. DNA for the CDR3: TGTGCCAGCAGTCAGCGACAGGGTTTGTTATCACCCCTCCACTTT.

This clonotype was counted at least ten times. The CDR3 sequence: CASSPPHNGTGNQPQHF. The CDR3 nucleotides read TGTGCCAGCAGCCCTCCACATAATGGAACAGGCAATCAGCCCCAGCATTTT. The chain recombines TRBV3-1 with TRBJ1-5; no clear D gene. V lost 4 bases and J lost 2, with 18 bases in between. There are 17 residues in the CDR3. Germline loops: CDR1 LGHDT, CDR2 YNNKEL (reference sequence).

Ten or more counts support this clonotype. The J gene is TRBJ2-3, the V gene TRBV12-3 or TRBV12-4; no definite D call. Trimming removed 3 bases from V and 8 bases from J, with 9 bases in between. The CDR3 extends over 12 amino acids. In DNA, the CDR3 is TGTGCCAGCAGTTTTCCACCCGGTACGCAGTATTTT. Amino acids: CASSFPPGTQYF.

This clonotype is medium-sized. The V and J genes are TRBV7-2 and TRBJ2-7; tentatively, D is TRBD1 or TRBD2 (5 bases each). V lost 5 bases and J 7 bases, leaving 18 bases between the germline ends. The CDR3 runs to 14 residues. Germline loops: CDR1 SGHTA, CDR2 FQGNSA. DNA of the CDR3: TGTGCCAGCAGCCAAGTCCAGGGAGTTTGGGAGCAGTACTTC. Amino acid sequence: CASSQVQGVWEQYF.

In its sample, this clonotype is medium-sized. The chain recombines TRBV7-8 with TRBJ2-1, with 8 bases matching TRBD1. CDR3 length: 14 residues. Losses at the gene ends were 10 bases for V and 3 bases for J; bases not matched to a gene: 8. CDR1 and CDR2 (germline): SGHVS, FQNEAQ. CDR3 nucleotide sequence: TGTGCCACCAGAACCGGGACAGGCTACAATGAGCAGTTCTTC. This encodes CATRTGTGYNEQFF.

This clonotype counts as medium-sized. The chain recombines TRBV7-9 with TRBJ2-4; weak D call: TRBD2 (5 bases). V was shortened by 4 bases and J by 7 bases, with 17 bases between the two germline ends. The germline gives CDR1 SEHNR, CDR2 FQNEAQ (reference sequence). This CDR3 is 15 amino acids long. Here the CDR3 DNA reads TGTGCCAGCAGCTCTGGGGAGAGGGTTATCAACATTCAGTACTTC. As protein: CASSSGERVINIQYF.

This clonotype was picked up many times. The chain uses TRBV6-9 and TRBJ1-2; D gene uncertain. Germline loops: CDR1 MNHGY, CDR2 SVAAGI. The CDR3 has 16 residues. Trimming took off 0 bases at V and 2 bases at J, with 13 bases between the two ends. The CDR3: CASSYSLRVQNYGYTF. In nucleotides, the CDR3 is TGTGCCAGCAGTTATTCGCTTCGGGTCCAGAACTATGGCTACACCTTC.

This clonotype was seen many times. The chain couples TRBV5-1 to TRBJ2-7; 13 bases align to TRBD2. CDR3 length: 15 amino acids. Trimming took 6 bases from V and 6 from J; bases not matched to a gene: 9. CDR1 SGHRS and CDR2 YFSETQ come from the germline V gene. The CDR3 spells CASTGTSGAPAEQYF. The CDR3 bases are TGCGCCAGCACCGGGACTAGCGGGGCCCCCGCCGAGCAGTACTTC.

This clonotype was observed many times. The chain couples TRBV20-1 to TRBJ2-3; the D gene is possibly TRBD2 (7 bases). Trimming pared 5 bases from V and 1 base from J, leaving 16 bases between. Germline loops: CDR1 DFQATT, CDR2 SNEGSKA (reference sequence). The CDR3 has 15 residues. CDR3 nucleotide sequence: TGCAGTGCTGAGGGCCGAGGGGGGGGCACAGATACGCAGTATTTT. Encoded protein: CSAEGRGGGTDTQYF.

This clonotype was found many times. The chain recombines TRBV7-2 with TRBJ2-7; unclear D gene. The V end was cut by 3 bases, the J end by 7 bases, with 13 bases between. The germline CDR1 and CDR2 sequences are SGHTA and FQGNSA. The CDR3 extends over 13 amino acids. CDR3 amino acids: CASSFGGLGEQYF. The CDR3 DNA reads as TGTGCCAGCAGCTTCGGCGGTCTGGGGGAGCAGTACTTC. Variable domain in full (rest from reference TRBV7-2 and TRBJ2-7): GAGVSQSPSNKVTEKGKDVELRCDPISGHTALYWYRQSLGQGLEFLIYFQGNSAPDKSGLPSDRFSAERTGGSVSTLTIQRTQQEDSAVYLCASSFGGLGEQYFGPGTRLTVT.

This clonotype was counted many times. In nucleotides, the CDR3 is TGCAGTGCCGGGACAGGTTACAATGAGCAGTTCTTC. Amino acid sequence: CSAGTGYNEQFF. The V and J genes are TRBV29-1 and TRBJ2-1; 8 bases match TRBD1. Germline V gene sequence: CDR1 SQVTM, CDR2 ANQGSEA. The CDR3 length is 12 residues.

This clonotype was detected ten times or more. V is TRBV30 and J is TRBJ2-1; 7 bases are shared with TRBD2. The CDR3 covers 14 residues. Looked up from germline, CDR1 is GTSNPN and CDR2 is SVGIG (reference sequence). Trimming cost V 3 bases and J 4 bases; bases outside gene matches: 6. The DNA for the CDR3 is TGTGCCTGGAGAAGTGGAGCGGGATACAATGAGCAGTTCTTC. It translates to CAWRSGAGYNEQFF.